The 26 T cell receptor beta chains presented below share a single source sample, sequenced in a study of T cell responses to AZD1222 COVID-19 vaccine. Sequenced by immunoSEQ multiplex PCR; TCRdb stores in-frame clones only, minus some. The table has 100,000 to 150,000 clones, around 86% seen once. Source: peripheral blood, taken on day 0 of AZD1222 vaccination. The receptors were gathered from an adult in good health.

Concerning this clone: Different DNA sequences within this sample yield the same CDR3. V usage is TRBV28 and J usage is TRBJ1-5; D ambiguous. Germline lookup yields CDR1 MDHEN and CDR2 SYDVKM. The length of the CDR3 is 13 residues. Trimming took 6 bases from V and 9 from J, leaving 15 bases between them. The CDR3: CASSFEVDRPQHF. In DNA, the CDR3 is TGTGCCAGCAGCTTCGAGGTCGACCGGCCCCAGCATTTT.

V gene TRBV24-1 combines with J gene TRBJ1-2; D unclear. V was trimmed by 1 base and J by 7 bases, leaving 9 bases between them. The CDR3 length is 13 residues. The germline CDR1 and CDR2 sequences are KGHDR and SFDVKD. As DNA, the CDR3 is TGTGCCACCAGTGATTTCATGGGGTCTGGCTACACCTTC. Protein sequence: CATSDFMGSGYTF.

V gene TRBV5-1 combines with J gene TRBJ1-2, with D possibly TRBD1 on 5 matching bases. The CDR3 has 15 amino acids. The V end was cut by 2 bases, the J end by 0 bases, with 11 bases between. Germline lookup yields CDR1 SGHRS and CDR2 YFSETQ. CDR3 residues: CASSFPETANYGYTF. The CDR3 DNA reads TGCGCCAGCAGCTTCCCCGAGACAGCTAACTATGGCTACACCTTC.

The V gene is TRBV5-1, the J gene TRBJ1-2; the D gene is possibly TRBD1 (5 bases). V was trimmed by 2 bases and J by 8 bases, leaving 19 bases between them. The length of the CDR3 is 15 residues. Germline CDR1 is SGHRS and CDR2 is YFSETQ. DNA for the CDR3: TGCGCCAGCAGCTTCGATGGGACCTACCTGTCGGGCTACACCTTC. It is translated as CASSFDGTYLSGYTF.

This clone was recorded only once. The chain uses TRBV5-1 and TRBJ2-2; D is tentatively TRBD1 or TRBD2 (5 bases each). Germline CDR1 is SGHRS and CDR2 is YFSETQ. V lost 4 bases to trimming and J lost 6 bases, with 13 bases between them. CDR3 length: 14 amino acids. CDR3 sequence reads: CASSPLRGPGELFF. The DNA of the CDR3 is TGCGCCAGCAGCCCCCTTCGGGGCCCCGGGGAGCTGTTTTTT.

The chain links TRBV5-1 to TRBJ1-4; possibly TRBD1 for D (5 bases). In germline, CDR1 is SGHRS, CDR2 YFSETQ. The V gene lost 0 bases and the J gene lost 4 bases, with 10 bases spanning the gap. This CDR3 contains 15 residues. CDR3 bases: TGCGCCAGCAGCTTGGCCCAGGGAAGTAATGAAAAACTGTTTTTT. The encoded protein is CASSLAQGSNEKLFF.

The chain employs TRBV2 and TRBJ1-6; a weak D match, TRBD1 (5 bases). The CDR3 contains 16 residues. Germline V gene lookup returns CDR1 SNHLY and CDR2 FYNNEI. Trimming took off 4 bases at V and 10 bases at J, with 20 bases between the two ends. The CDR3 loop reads CASSVNGGSAGSPLHF. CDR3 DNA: TGTGCCAGCAGTGTCAATGGGGGGTCTGCTGGATCACCCCTCCACTTT.

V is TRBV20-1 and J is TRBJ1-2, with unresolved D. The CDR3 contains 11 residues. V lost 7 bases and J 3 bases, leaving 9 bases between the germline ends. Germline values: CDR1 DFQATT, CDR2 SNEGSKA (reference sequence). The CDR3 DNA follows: TGCAGTGGGCAGGAAGACTATGGCTACACCTTC. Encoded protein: CSGQEDYGYTF.

CDR3 protein: CASSLEGQPQHF. The CDR3 DNA follows: TGTGCCAGCAGCTTAGAAGGTCAGCCCCAGCATTTT. This chain links TRBV11-2 with TRBJ1-5; no definite D call. V was pared by 0 bases and J by 6 bases, with 3 bases between. This CDR3 is 12 amino acids long. CDR1 and CDR2 from the germline V gene are SGHAT and FQNNGV.

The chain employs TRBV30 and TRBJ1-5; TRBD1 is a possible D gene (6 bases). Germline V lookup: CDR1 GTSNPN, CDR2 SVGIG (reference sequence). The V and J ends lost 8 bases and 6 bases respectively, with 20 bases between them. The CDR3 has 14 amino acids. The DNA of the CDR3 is TGTGCCGGGGGGGCGAAGGGAGAAGTTCAGCCCCAGCATTTT. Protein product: CAGGAKGEVQPQHF.

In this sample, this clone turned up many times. The CDR3 is CAISGVWGYYNSPLHF. The CDR3 nucleotides are TGTGCCATCAGTGGGGTGTGGGGATACTATAATTCACCCCTCCACTTT. The chain couples TRBV10-3 to TRBJ1-6; D gene unclear. Trimming took off 4 bases at V and 3 bases at J, with 13 bases between the two ends. The CDR3 runs to 16 residues. Looked up from germline, CDR1 is ENHRY and CDR2 is SYGVKD.

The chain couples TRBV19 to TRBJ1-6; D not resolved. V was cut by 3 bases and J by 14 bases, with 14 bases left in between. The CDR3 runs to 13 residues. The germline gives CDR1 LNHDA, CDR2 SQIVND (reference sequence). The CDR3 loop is CASSMRPQEALHF. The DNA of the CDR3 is TGTGCCAGTAGTATGAGGCCCCAGGAAGCCCTCCACTTT.

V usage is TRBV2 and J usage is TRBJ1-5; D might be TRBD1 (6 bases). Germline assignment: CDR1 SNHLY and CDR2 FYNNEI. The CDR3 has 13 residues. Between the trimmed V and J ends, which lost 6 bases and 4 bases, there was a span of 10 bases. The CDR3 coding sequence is TGTGCCAGCAGAGGACAGAGAAATCAGCCCCAGCATTTT. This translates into CASRGQRNQPQHF.

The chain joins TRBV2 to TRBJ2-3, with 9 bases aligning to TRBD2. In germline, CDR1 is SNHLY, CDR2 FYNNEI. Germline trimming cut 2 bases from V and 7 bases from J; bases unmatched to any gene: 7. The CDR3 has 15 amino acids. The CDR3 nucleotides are TGTGCCAGCAGTGAAAGCGGGGGGTCACCCAATACGCAGTATTTT. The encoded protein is CASSESGGSPNTQYF.

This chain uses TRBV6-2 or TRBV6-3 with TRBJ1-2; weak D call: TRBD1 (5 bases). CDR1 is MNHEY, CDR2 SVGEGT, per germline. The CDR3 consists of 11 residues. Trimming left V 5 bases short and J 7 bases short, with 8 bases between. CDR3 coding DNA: TGTGCCAGCAGTGGGGACCGTGGCTACACCTTC. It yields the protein CASSGDRGYTF.

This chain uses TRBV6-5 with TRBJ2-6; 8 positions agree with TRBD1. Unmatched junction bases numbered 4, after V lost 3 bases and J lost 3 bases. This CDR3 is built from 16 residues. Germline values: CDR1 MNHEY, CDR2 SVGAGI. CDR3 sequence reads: CASSYETGVGANVLTF. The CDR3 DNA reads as TGTGCCAGCAGTTATGAGACAGGGGTTGGGGCCAACGTCCTGACTTTC.

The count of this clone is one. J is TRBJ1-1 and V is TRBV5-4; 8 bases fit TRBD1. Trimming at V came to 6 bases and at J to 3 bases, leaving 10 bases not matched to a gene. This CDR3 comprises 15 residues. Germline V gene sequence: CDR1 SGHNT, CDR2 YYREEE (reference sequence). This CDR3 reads CASTPGAGGHTEAFF. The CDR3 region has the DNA TGTGCCAGCACTCCAGGCGCAGGGGGCCACACTGAAGCTTTCTTT. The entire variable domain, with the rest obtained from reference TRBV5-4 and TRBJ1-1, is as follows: ETGVTQSPTHLIKTRGQQVTLRCSSQSGHNTVSWYQQALGQGPQFIFQYYREEENGRGNFPPRFSGLQFPNYSSELNVNALELDDSALYLCASTPGAGGHTEAFFGQGTRLTVV.

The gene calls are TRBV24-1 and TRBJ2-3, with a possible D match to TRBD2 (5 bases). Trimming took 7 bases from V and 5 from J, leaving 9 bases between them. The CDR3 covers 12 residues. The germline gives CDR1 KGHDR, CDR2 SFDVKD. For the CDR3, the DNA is TGTGCCACCAGGGGAAGCGGAGATACGCAGTATTTT. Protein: CATRGSGDTQYF.

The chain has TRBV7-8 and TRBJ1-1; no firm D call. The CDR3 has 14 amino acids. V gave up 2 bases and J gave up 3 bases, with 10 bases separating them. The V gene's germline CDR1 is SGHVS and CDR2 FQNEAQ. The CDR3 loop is CASSLRVPYTEAFF. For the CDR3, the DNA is TGTGCCAGCAGCTTACGGGTCCCCTACACTGAAGCTTTCTTT.

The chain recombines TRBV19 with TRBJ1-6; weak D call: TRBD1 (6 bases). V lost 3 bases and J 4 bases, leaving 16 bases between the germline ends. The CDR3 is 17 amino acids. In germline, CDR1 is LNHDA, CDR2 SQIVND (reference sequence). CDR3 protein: CASSMSPGDRYNSPLHF. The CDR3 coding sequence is TGTGCCAGTAGTATGAGCCCAGGGGATCGATATAATTCACCCCTCCACTTT.

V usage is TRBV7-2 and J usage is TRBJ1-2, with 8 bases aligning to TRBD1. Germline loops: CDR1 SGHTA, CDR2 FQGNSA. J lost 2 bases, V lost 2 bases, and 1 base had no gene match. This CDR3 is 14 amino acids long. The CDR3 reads CASSLWTGNYGYTF. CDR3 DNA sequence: TGTGCCAGCAGCTTATGGACAGGGAACTATGGCTACACCTTC.

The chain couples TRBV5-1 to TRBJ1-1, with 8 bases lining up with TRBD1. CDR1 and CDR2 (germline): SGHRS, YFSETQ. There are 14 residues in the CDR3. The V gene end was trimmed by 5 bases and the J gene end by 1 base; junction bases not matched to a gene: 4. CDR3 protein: CASRPGQGNTEAFF. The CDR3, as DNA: TGCGCCAGCAGACCCGGACAGGGGAACACTGAAGCTTTCTTT.

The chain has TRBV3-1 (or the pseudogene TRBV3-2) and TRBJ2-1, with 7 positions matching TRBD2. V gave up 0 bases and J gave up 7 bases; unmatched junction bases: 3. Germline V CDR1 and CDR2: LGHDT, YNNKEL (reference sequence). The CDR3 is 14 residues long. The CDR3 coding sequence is TGTGCCAGCAGCCAAGATGGGGGGGGGAATGAGCAGTTCTTC. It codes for CASSQDGGGNEQFF.

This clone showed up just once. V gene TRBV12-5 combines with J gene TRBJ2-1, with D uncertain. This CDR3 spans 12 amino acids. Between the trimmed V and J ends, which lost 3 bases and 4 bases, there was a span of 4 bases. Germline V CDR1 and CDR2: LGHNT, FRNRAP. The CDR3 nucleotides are TGTGCTAGTGGTTTCGGGTACAATGAGCAGTTCTTC. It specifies CASGFGYNEQFF.

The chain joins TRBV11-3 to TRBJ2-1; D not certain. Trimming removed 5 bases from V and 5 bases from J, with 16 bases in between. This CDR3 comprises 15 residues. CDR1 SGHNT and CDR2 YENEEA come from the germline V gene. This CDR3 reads CASSQGPTENNEQFF. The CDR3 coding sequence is TGTGCCAGCAGCCAAGGCCCCACGGAGAACAATGAGCAGTTCTTC. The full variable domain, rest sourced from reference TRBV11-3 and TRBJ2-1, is EAGVVQSPRYKIIEKKQPVAFWCNPISGHNTLYWYLQNLGQGPELLIRYENEEAVDDSQLPKDRFSAERLKGVDSTLKIQPAELGDSAVYLCASSQGPTENNEQFFGPGTRLTVL.

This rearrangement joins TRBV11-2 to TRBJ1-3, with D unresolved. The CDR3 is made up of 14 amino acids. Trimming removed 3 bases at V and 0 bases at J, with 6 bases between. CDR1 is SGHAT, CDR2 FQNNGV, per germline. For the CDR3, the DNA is TGTGCCAGCAGCTTCGGGGACTCTGGAAACACCATATATTTT. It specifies CASSFGDSGNTIYF.